This T cell receptor beta chain was obtained from a study of blood T cells in healthy people across ages. PCR was performed a second time for roughly 6 to 12 cycles using a sample-barcoded 5' primer and a J-beta primer mix. From the 5' RACE reads, TCRdb called clonotypes with MiXCR, one entry per CDR3 protein. The table includes about 970,000 distinct CDR3 sequences, just over 50% detected once. This TCR was recovered from a woman aged 55-70 years in good health. The source material was blood.

Here the CDR3 DNA reads TGTGCCAGCAGTCCAGACCTGGGCTCCTACAATGAGCAGTTCTTC. As protein: CASSPDLGSYNEQFF. The chain employs TRBV28 and TRBJ2-1; D gene ambiguous. Germline loops: CDR1 MDHEN, CDR2 SYDVKM. The CDR3 consists of 15 residues. V was cut by 5 bases and J by 0 bases, with 11 bases left in between.